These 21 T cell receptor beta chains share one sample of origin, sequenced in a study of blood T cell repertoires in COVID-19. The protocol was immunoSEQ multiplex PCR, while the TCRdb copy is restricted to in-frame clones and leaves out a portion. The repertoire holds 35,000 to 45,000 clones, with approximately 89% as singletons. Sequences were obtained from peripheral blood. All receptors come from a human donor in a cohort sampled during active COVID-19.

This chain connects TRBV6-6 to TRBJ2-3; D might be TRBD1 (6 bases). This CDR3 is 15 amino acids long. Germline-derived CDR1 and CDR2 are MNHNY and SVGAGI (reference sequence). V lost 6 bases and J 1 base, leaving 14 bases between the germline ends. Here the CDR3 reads CASREQGGGTDTQYF. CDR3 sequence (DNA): TGTGCCAGCAGAGAACAGGGTGGGGGCACAGATACGCAGTATTTT.

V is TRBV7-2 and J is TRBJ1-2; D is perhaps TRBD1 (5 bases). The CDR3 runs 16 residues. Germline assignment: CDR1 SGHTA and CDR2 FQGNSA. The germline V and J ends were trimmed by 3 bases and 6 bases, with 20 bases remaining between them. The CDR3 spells CASSLGPGAPKDGYTF. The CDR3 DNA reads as TGTGCCAGCAGCTTGGGGCCAGGAGCTCCAAAGGATGGCTACACCTTC. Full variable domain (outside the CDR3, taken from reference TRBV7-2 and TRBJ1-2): GAGVSQSPSNKVTEKGKDVELRCDPISGHTALYWYRQSLGQGLEFLIYFQGNSAPDKSGLPSDRFSAERTGGSVSTLTIQRTQQEDSAVYLCASSLGPGAPKDGYTFGSGTRLTVV.

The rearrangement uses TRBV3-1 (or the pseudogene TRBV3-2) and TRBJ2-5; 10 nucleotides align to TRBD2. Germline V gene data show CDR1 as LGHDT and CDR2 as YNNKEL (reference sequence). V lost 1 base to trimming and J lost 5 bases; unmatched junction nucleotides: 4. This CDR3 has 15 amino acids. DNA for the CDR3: TGTGCCAGCAGCCAAGGGGATAGCGGGGGGGAGACCCAGTACTTC. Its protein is CASSQGDSGGETQYF.

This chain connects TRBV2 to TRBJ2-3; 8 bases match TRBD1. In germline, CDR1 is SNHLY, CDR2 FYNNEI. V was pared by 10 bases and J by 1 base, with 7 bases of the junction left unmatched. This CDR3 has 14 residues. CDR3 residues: CAKTRTGRTDTQYF. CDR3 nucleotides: TGTGCCAAGACTAGGACAGGGCGCACAGATACGCAGTATTTT.

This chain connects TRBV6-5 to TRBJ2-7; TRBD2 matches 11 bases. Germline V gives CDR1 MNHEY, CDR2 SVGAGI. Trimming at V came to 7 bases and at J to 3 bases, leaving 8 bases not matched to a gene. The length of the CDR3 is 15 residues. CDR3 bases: TGTGCCAGCACTAAAACCGGGACTAGCGGCTACGAGCAGTACTTC. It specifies CASTKTGTSGYEQYF.

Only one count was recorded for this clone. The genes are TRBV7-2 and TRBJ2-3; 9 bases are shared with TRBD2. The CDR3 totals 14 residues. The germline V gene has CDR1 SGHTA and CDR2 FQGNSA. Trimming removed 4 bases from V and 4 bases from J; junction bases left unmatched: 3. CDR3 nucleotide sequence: TGTGCCAGCAGCTCCCTAGCGGGGTCAGATACGCAGTATTTT. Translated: CASSSLAGSDTQYF.

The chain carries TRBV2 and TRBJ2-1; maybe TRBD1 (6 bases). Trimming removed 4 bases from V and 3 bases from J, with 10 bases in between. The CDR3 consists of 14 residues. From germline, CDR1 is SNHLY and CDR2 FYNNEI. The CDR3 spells CASSGTAYYNEQFF. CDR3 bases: TGTGCCAGCAGTGGGACAGCCTACTACAATGAGCAGTTCTTC.

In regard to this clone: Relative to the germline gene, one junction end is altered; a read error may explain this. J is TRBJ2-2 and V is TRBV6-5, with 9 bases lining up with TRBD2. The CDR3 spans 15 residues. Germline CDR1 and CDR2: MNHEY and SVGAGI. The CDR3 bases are TGTGCCACCAGTAAATTAGCGGGAGATAACCGGGAGCTGTTTTTT. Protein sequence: CATSKLAGDNRELFF.

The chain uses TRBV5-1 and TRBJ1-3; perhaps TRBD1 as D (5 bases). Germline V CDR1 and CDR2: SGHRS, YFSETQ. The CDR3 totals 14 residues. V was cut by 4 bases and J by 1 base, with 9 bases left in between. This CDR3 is CASSLGGSGNTIYF. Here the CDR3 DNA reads TGCGCCAGCAGCCTCGGGGGGTCTGGAAACACCATATATTTT. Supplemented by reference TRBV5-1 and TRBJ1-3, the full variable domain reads KAGVTQTPRYLIKTRGQQVTLSCSPISGHRSVSWYQQTPGQGLQFLFEYFSETQRNKGNFPGRFSGRQFSNSRSEMNVSTLELGDSALYLCASSLGGSGNTIYFGEGSWLTVV.

DNA for the CDR3: TGTGCCGCAAGGTCGGGACACCCCTACGAGCAGTACTTC. Protein product: CAARSGHPYEQYF. V is TRBV6-5 and J is TRBJ2-7, with D possibly matching TRBD1 (6 bases). CDR1 MNHEY and CDR2 SVGAGI come from the germline V gene. The V gene lost 11 bases and the J gene lost 2 bases, with 16 bases spanning the gap. The CDR3 is made up of 13 amino acids.

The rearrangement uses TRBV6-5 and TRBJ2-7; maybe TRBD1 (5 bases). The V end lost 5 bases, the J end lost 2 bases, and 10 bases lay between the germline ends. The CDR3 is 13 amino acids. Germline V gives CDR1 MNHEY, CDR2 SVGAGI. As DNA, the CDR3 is TGTGCCAGCAGTATCGGACAAGCCTACGAGCAGTACTTC. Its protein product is CASSIGQAYEQYF.

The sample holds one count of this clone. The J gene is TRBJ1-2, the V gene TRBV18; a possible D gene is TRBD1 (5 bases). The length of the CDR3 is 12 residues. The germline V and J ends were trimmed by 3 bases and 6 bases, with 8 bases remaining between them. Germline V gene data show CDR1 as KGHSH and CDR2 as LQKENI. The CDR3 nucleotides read TGTGCCAGCTCACCTTCCAGGGATGGCTACACCTTC. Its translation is CASSPSRDGYTF.

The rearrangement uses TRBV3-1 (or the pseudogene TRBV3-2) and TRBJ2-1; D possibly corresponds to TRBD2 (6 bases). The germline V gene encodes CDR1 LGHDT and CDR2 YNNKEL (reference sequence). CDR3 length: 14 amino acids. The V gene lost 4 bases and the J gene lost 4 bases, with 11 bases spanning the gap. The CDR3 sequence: CASSPRGRYNEQFF. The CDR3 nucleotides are TGTGCCAGCAGCCCGCGGGGTCGATACAATGAGCAGTTCTTC.

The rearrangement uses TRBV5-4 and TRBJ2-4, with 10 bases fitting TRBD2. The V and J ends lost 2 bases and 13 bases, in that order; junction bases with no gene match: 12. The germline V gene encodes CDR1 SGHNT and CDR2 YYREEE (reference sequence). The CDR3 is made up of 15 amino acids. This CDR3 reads CASSFRSLAGAVQYF. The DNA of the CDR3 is TGTGCCAGCAGCTTTCGGTCTCTAGCGGGGGCCGTGCAGTACTTC.

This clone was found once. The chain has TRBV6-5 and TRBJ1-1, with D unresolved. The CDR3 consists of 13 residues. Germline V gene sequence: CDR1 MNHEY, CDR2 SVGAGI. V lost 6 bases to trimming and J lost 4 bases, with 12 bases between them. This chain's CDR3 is CASSRGLATEAFF. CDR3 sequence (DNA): TGTGCCAGCAGCAGAGGGTTGGCCACTGAAGCTTTCTTT.

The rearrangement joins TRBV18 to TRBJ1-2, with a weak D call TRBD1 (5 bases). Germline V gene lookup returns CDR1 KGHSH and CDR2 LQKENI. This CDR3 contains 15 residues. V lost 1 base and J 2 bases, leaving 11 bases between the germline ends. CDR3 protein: CASSPQLQGNYGYTF. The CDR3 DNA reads TGTGCCAGCTCACCACAGTTGCAGGGAAACTATGGCTACACCTTC.

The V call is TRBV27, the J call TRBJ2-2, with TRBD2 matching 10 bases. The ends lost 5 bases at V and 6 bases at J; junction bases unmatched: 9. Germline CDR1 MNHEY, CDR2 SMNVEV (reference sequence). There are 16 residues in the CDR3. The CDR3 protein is CASSPILAGGSGELFF. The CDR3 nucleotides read TGTGCCAGCAGTCCCATCTTAGCGGGAGGTTCCGGGGAGCTGTTTTTT.

The CDR3 nucleotides read TGCGCCAGCAGCTTGGGGACCGGGACAGCTAATGAAAAACTGTTTTTT. This gives the protein CASSLGTGTANEKLFF. The chain couples TRBV5-1 to TRBJ1-4; TRBD1 aligns across 7 bases. This CDR3 comprises 16 residues. Germline CDR1 SGHRS, CDR2 YFSETQ. After removal of 0 bases from V and 3 bases from J, the junction contained 5 bases not matched to a gene.

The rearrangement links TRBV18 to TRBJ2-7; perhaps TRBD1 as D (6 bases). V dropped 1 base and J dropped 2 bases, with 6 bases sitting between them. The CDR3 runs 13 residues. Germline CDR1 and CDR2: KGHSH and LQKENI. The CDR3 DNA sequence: TGTGCCAGCTCACCACGGACAGCCTACGAGCAGTACTTC. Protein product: CASSPRTAYEQYF.

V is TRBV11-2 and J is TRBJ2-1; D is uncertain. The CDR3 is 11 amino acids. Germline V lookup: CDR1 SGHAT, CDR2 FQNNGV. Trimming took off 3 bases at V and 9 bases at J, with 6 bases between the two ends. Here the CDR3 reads CASSFSGEQFF. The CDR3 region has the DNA TGTGCCAGCAGCTTTAGTGGTGAGCAGTTCTTC.

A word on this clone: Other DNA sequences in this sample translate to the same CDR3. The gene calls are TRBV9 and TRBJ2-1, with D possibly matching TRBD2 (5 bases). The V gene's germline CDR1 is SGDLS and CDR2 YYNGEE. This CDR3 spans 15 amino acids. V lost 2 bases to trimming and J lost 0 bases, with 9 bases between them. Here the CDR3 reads CASSVVGSSYNEQFF. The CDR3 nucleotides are TGTGCCAGCAGCGTGGTGGGGAGCTCCTACAATGAGCAGTTCTTC.